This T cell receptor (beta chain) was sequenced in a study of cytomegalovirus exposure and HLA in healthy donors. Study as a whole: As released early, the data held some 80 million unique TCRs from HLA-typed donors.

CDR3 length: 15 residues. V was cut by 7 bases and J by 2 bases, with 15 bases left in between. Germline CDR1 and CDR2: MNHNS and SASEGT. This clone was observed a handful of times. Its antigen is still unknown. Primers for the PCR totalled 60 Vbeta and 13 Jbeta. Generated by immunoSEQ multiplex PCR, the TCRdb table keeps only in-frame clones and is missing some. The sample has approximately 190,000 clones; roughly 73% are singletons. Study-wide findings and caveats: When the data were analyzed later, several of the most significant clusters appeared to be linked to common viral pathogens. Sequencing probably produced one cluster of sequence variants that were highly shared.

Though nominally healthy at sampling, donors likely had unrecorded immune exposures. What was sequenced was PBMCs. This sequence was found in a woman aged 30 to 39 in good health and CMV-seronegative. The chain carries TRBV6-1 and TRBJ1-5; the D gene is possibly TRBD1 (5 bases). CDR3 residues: CASNGPGHRNQPQHF. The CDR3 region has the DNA TGTGCCAGCAACGGTCCCGGACACCGCAATCAGCCCCAGCATTTT.